These T cell receptor beta chains were read from a single sample in a study of regulatory T cells in long-lasting Graves disease. TCRdb re-analysed the multiplex PCR reads in MiXCR, keeping a single row per CDR3 protein. In the table there are a few hundred thousand distinct CDR3 sequences, roughly 10% of which are singletons. These data are also associated with another study on T cells in Graves' hyperthyroidism and ophthalmopathy.

The material was peripheral blood mononuclear cells (PBMCs), obtained at new diagnosis, from a patient treated with antithyroid drugs. Source of these receptors: a woman aged 18-30 years with Graves disease. Both conserved end residues are part of each CDR3. A D gene is named only where the DNA matches it firmly. Only some rows state a clone size, as once, few, many or a class for expanded clones.

J | size | V | D | length | CDR3 | DNA
TRBJ2-5 | . | TRBV10-3 | TRBD2 | 14 | CAISTSGGQETQYF | TGTGCCATCAGTACTAGCGGGGGACAAGAGACCCAGTACTTC
TRBJ2-1 | few | TRBV11-2 | . | 15 | CASSLGASSYNEQFF | TGTGCCAGCAGCCTGGGAGCGAGCTCCTACAATGAGCAGTTCTTC
TRBJ2-5 | many | TRBV20-1 | . | 13 | CSARGRVGETQYF | TGCAGTGCTAGAGGCAGGGTAGGAGAGACCCAGTACTTC
TRBJ2-5 | many | TRBV28 | . | 13 | CASSYGREETQYF | TGTGCCAGCAGTTACGGGCGGGAAGAGACCCAGTACTTC
TRBJ2-1 | . | TRBV5-1 | . | 15 | CASSLLGGDYNEQFF | TGCGCCAGCAGCTTGTTAGGGGGGGACTACAATGAGCAGTTCTTC
TRBJ2-1 | . | TRBV5-6 | TRBD1 | 16 | CASSFLSGQGLNEQFF | TGTGCCAGCAGCTTCCTCTCGGGACAGGGTCTCAATGAGCAGTTCTTC
TRBJ1-6 | many | TRBV7-2 | . | 15 | CASSLRDGANSPLHF | TGTGCCAGCAGCCTCCGGGACGGCGCAAATTCACCCCTCCACTTT
TRBJ2-1 | many | TRBV7-3 | TRBD1 | 19 | CASSPQNRDRELVYNEQFF | TGTGCCAGCAGCCCACAAAACCGGGACAGGGAATTGGTCTACAATGAGCAGTTCTTC
TRBJ2-1 | few | TRBV4-1 | TRBD1 | 16 | CASSHAPGGLNNEQFF | TGCGCCAGCAGCCACGCCCCAGGGGGCCTCAACAATGAGCAGTTCTTC
TRBJ1-1 | many | TRBV2 | . | 14 | CASTLDRSNTEAFF | TGTGCCAGCACCTTGGACCGGTCGAACACTGAAGCTTTCTTT
TRBJ2-2 | few | TRBV19 | . | 14 | CASLRGQNTGELFF | TGTGCCAGCCTGCGGGGACAGAACACCGGGGAGCTGTTTTTT
TRBJ2-7 | few | TRBV5-5 | TRBD2 | 18 | CASSLFASGRVFVYEQYF | TGTGCCAGCAGCTTGTTTGCAAGCGGGAGGGTCTTCGTCTACGAGCAGTACTTC
TRBJ2-2 | few | TRBV4-1 | TRBD1 | 16 | CASSRQTGRFTGELFF | TGCGCCAGCAGCCGCCAGACAGGGCGGTTCACCGGGGAGCTGTTTTTT
TRBJ2-3 | many | TRBV15 | . | 19 | CATSGPLTKLGSSTDTQYF | TGTGCCACCAGCGGCCCCTTAACCAAACTAGGCTCAAGCACAGATACGCAGTATTTT
TRBJ1-5 | . | TRBV28 | . | 14 | CASNIMGGNQPQHF | TGTGCCAGCAACATAATGGGAGGCAATCAGCCCCAGCATTTT